The next 23 T cell receptor beta chains were all read from a single sample in a study of identical twins. MiXCR was run by TCRdb on the 5' RACE reads, yielding one entry per CDR3 protein. The table records approximately 1.8 million distinct CDR3 sequences, around a third of them present only once. Sequenced: cord blood. These receptors all stem from a newborn girl in good health.

There are a few counts of this clonotype. V gene TRBV7-2 combines with J gene TRBJ2-3; D might be TRBD2 (6 bases). From germline, CDR1 is SGHTA and CDR2 FQGNSA. With 0 bases removed from V and 11 bases from J, the gap between germline ends came to 12 bases. CDR3 size: 13 residues. CDR3 residues: CASSLASGAQQYF. In nucleotides, the CDR3 is TGTGCCAGCAGCTTAGCGTCGGGAGCACAGCAGTATTTT. The full variable domain, completed using reference TRBV7-2 and TRBJ2-3, is GAGVSQSPSNKVTEKGKDVELRCDPISGHTALYWYRQSLGQGLEFLIYFQGNSAPDKSGLPSDRFSAERTGGSVSTLTIQRTQQEDSAVYLCASSLASGAQQYFGPGTRLTVL.

The V gene is TRBV5-5, the J gene TRBJ2-5; D unresolved. This CDR3 is 16 amino acids long. V was clipped by 0 bases and J by 5 bases, with 17 bases between them. Germline-derived CDR1 and CDR2 are SGHKS and YYEKEE (reference sequence). CDR3 in DNA: TGTGCCAGCAGCTTGGCTTTGGCTGGCATAGGGGAGACCCAGTACTTC. The encoded protein is CASSLALAGIGETQYF.

In its sample, this clonotype was seen a few times. The chain has TRBV5-1 and TRBJ2-5, with TRBD1 identical over 7 bases. The DNA end is more similar to TRBJ2-7, so the J call may be wrong. This CDR3 is 14 amino acids long. Germline-derived CDR1 and CDR2 are SGHRS and YFSETQ. CDR3 sequence reads: CASSLQDRVNEQYF. The CDR3 DNA reads as TGCGCCAGCAGCCTACAAGACAGGGTGAACGAGCAGTACTTC.

This chain connects TRBV3-1 to TRBJ1-2; 7 bases fit TRBD1. This CDR3 has 17 amino acids. Germline CDR1 and CDR2: LGHDT and YNNKEL (reference sequence). J lost 4 bases, V lost 1 base, and 12 bases had no gene match. Here the CDR3 reads CASSQASSGTAFYGYTF. The CDR3 DNA sequence: TGTGCCAGCAGCCAAGCCTCATCGGGGACAGCCTTCTATGGCTACACCTTC.

J is TRBJ2-5 and V is TRBV2; unclear D gene. The germline CDR1 and CDR2 sequences are SNHLY and FYNNEI. Deletions cut 2 bases from V and 11 bases from J, with 18 bases between. The CDR3 contains 14 residues. The CDR3 bases are TGTGCCAGCAGTGAACGAAGGGTGTCGGATGAGCAGTACTTC. This codes for CASSERRVSDEQYF.

The CDR3 nucleotides read TGTGCCAGCAGCGTTTTCTCTGGGACAGGGGCGAACACTGAAGCTTTCTTT. Translating it yields CASSVFSGTGANTEAFF. The V and J genes are TRBV9 and TRBJ1-1, with 10 nucleotides matching TRBD1. Germline assignment: CDR1 SGDLS and CDR2 YYNGEE. Germline trimming cut 2 bases from V and 1 base from J; bases unmatched to any gene: 8. The CDR3 is 17 residues long.

V gene TRBV9 combines with J gene TRBJ2-3; a possible D gene is TRBD2 (5 bases). Trimming removed 0 bases at V and 5 bases at J, with 10 bases between. In germline, CDR1 is SGDLS, CDR2 YYNGEE. The length of the CDR3 is 14 residues. CDR3 sequence reads: CASSVGTGIDTQYF. The CDR3 DNA sequence: TGTGCCAGCAGCGTAGGAACGGGGATAGATACGCAGTATTTT.

The chain joins TRBV12-3 or TRBV12-4 to TRBJ2-3; maybe TRBD2 (6 bases). Trimming pared 10 bases from V and 1 base from J, leaving 15 bases between. CDR3 length equals 14 residues. The CDR3 is CATGEGGGTDTQYF. In nucleotides, the CDR3 is TGTGCCACCGGCGAGGGAGGAGGCACAGATACGCAGTATTTT.

This sequence joins TRBV5-1 and TRBJ2-5; 7 nucleotides line up with TRBD1. With 4 bases clipped from V and 1 base from J, the junction kept 7 bases outside the gene matches. This CDR3 has 15 amino acids. Germline loops: CDR1 SGHRS, CDR2 YFSETQ. CDR3 coding DNA: TGCGCCAGCAGCACGAAGGGACAGCCCCAAGAGACCCAGTACTTC. Its protein product is CASSTKGQPQETQYF.

J is TRBJ2-1 and V is TRBV11-2; 10 bases are a match to TRBD1. After removal of 1 base from V and 3 bases from J, the junction contained 3 bases not matched to a gene. Germline V gives CDR1 SGHAT, CDR2 FQNNGV. CDR3 length equals 16 residues. Here the CDR3 reads CASSLAWTGGYNEQFF. CDR3 DNA sequence: TGTGCCAGCAGCTTAGCTTGGACAGGGGGCTACAATGAGCAGTTCTTC.

The CDR3: CASSTGSFTGELFF. Here the CDR3 DNA reads TGTGCCAGCTCGACGGGTTCCTTCACCGGGGAGCTGTTTTTT. The chain has TRBV27 and TRBJ2-2; D is uncertain. With 8 bases removed from V and 4 bases from J, the gap between germline ends came to 14 bases. Germline loops: CDR1 MNHEY, CDR2 SMNVEV (reference sequence). CDR3 size: 14 residues.

This clonotype turned up a few times. The J gene is TRBJ1-1, the V gene TRBV10-3; D not certain. The V end was cut by 3 bases, the J end by 1 base, with 6 bases between. The CDR3 spans 13 residues. Germline V gene sequence: CDR1 ENHRY, CDR2 SYGVKD. CDR3 protein: CAISDGSNTEAFF. CDR3 nucleotides: TGTGCCATCAGTGACGGGTCGAACACTGAAGCTTTCTTT.

The gene calls are TRBV20-1 and TRBJ1-2, with no clear D. In germline, CDR1 is DFQATT, CDR2 SNEGSKA (reference sequence). V lost 3 bases and J lost 3, with 5 bases in between. This CDR3 has 11 residues. CDR3 sequence (DNA): TGCAGTGCTAGGGCCCACTATGGCTACACCTTC. It specifies CSARAHYGYTF.

V is TRBV4-1 and J is TRBJ1-2; D is unclear. Deletions cut 0 bases from V and 0 bases from J, with 5 bases between. CDR1 is MGHRA, CDR2 YSYEKL, per germline. CDR3 size: 14 residues. The DNA for the CDR3 is TGCGCCAGCAGCCAAGAACATTCTAACTATGGCTACACCTTC. Encoded protein: CASSQEHSNYGYTF.

The chain has TRBV20-1 and TRBJ2-3, with TRBD1 as a possible D gene (6 bases). CDR1 is DFQATT, CDR2 SNEGSKA, per germline (reference sequence). V shed 3 bases and J shed 0 bases, with 13 bases lying between them. The CDR3 length is 15 residues. As DNA, the CDR3 is TGCAGTGCTAGTTTCCCAGGGGTCAGCACAGATACGCAGTATTTT. The encoded protein is CSASFPGVSTDTQYF.

This sequence joins TRBV7-9 and TRBJ2-3; 9 bases map to TRBD1. The germline CDR1 and CDR2 sequences are SEHNR and FQNEAQ (reference sequence). The CDR3 totals 15 residues. Unmatched junction bases numbered 4, after V lost 2 bases and J lost 4 bases. CDR3 amino acids: CASSLRDRESDTQYF. The CDR3 coding sequence is TGTGCCAGCAGCTTAAGGGACAGGGAATCAGATACGCAGTATTTT.

On this clonotype itself: A read error may account for a junction end that differs from germline. The chain couples TRBV4-1 to TRBJ2-3; 13 bases line up with TRBD2. The CDR3 sequence is 17 residues long. Germline CDR1 and CDR2: MGHRA and YSYEKL. CDR3 region: CASSRRLAGGHTDTRYF. The CDR3 nucleotides read TGCGCCAGCAGCCGTAGACTAGCGGGAGGCCACACAGATACGCGGTATTTT.

This clonotype was seen ten or more times. The V gene is TRBV4-2, the J gene TRBJ2-4; TRBD1 or TRBD2 may be the D gene (5 bases each). Per germline, CDR1 LGHNA and CDR2 YNFKEQ. The CDR3 extends over 15 amino acids. The V end was cut by 0 bases, the J end by 0 bases, with 6 bases between. The CDR3 spells CASSQEGTAKNIQYF. In nucleotides, the CDR3 is TGTGCCAGCAGCCAAGAAGGGACAGCCAAAAACATTCAGTACTTC.

The CDR3 here is CASSLNEQGTQFF. CDR3 nucleotide sequence: TGTGCCAGTTCATTGAACGAGCAGGGGACGCAGTTCTTC. The V call is TRBV2, the J call TRBJ2-1; a possible D gene is TRBD1 (6 bases). Trimming pared 9 bases from V and 12 bases from J, leaving 21 bases between. CDR1 and CDR2 (germline): SNHLY, FYNNEI. CDR3 length: 13 amino acids.

The rearrangement joins TRBV29-1 to TRBJ2-5, with D tentatively TRBD2 (6 bases). This CDR3 region has 15 residues. The V gene's germline CDR1 is SQVTM and CDR2 ANQGSEA. Trimming cost V 0 bases and J 5 bases, with 16 bases left between them. The DNA of the CDR3 is TGCAGCGTTGAAGATCGGAGGGCCTCGGTGGAGACCCAGTACTTC. This sequence encodes CSVEDRRASVETQYF.

This clonotype came up a few times. The chain recombines TRBV10-3 with TRBJ1-2, with TRBD1 matching over 9 bases. From germline, CDR1 is ENHRY and CDR2 SYGVKD. Unmatched junction bases numbered 4, after V lost 6 bases and J lost 8 bases. CDR3 size: 12 residues. DNA of the CDR3: TGTGCCATCAGGGACAGGGGACGGGGCTACACCTTC. Encoded protein: CAIRDRGRGYTF.

The J gene is TRBJ2-3, the V gene TRBV19, with 8 positions matching TRBD2. Trimming took 7 bases from V and 4 from J; bases not matched to a gene: 10. CDR3 length equals 15 residues. Germline CDR1 and CDR2: LNHDA and SQIVND (reference sequence). As DNA, the CDR3 is TGTGCCAGTACGGAAACTGGCGGGAGGCCAGATACGCAGTATTTT. It translates to CASTETGGRPDTQYF.

In this sample, this clonotype turned up a few times. The rearrangement links TRBV12-3 or TRBV12-4 to TRBJ1-1, with D possibly being TRBD1 (6 bases). Trimming took 7 bases from V and 5 from J, leaving 14 bases between them. The CDR3 runs 13 residues. CDR3 in amino acids: CASTSQGLTEAFF. CDR3 DNA sequence: TGTGCCAGCACCTCCCAGGGGCTGACTGAAGCTTTCTTT.